This T cell receptor beta chain emerged from a study of cytomegalovirus exposure and HLA in healthy donors. The germline V and J ends were trimmed by 0 bases and 6 bases, with 15 bases remaining between them. Germline V gives CDR1 MGHRA, CDR2 YSYEKL. There are 16 residues in the CDR3. This clone has only a few counts. Its specificity is not known. PCR employed 60 Vbeta and 13 Jbeta primers. Assay: immunoSEQ multiplex PCR; the TCRdb copy retains only in-frame clones and omits some. The sample holds 100,000 to 150,000 clones, around 77% seen once. Overall study findings and caveats: At a 0.05 false discovery rate, a later analysis found 18,000 or so TCR beta sequences to be associated with HLA alleles.

The specimen was PBMCs. This TCR came from a woman aged 40 to 55 in good health and CMV-seropositive. V usage is TRBV4-1 and J usage is TRBJ1-5; possibly TRBD1 for D (5 bases). CDR3 bases: TGCGCCAGCAGCCAAGACGGAGGGGAATCGGGTCAGCCCCAGCATTTT. Protein product: CASSQDGGESGQPQHF.